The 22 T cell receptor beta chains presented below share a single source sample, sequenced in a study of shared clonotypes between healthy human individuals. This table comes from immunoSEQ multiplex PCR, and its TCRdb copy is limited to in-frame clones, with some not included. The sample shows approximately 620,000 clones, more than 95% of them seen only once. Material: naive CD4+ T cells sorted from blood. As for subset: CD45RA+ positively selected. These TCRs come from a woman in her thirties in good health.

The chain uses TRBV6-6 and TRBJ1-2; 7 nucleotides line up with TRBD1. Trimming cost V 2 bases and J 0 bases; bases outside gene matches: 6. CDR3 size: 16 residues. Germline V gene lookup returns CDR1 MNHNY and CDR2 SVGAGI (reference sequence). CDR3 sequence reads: CASSYRRDSANYGYTF. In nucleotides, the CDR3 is TGTGCCAGCAGTTACCGGAGGGACAGCGCTAACTATGGCTACACCTTC.

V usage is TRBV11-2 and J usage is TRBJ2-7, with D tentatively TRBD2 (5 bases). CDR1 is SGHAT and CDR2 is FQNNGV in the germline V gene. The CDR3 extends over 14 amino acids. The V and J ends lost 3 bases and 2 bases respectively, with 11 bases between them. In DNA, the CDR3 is TGTGCCAGCAGCTTTCCGGACGGGACCTACGAGCAGTACTTC. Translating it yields CASSFPDGTYEQYF.

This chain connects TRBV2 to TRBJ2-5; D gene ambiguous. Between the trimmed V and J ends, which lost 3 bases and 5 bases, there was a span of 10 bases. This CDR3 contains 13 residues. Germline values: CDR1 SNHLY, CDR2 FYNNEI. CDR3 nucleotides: TGTGCCAGCAGTGATTCCTTGAGTGAGACCCAGTACTTC. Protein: CASSDSLSETQYF.

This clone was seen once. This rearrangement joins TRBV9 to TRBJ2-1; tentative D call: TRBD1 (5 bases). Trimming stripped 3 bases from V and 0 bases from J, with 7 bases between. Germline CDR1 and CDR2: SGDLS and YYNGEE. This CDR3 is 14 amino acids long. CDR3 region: CASSAGFSYNEQFF. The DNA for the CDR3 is TGTGCCAGCAGCGCAGGGTTCTCCTACAATGAGCAGTTCTTC.

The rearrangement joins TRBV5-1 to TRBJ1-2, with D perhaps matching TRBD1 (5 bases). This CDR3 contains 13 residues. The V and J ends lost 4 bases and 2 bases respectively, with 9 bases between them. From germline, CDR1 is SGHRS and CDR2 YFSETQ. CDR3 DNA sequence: TGCGCCAGCAGCCCGACAGTGAACTATGGCTACACCTTC. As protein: CASSPTVNYGYTF.

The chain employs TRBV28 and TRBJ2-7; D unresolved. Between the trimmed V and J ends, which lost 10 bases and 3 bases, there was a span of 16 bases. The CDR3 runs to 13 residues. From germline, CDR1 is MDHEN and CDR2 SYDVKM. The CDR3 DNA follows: TGTGCCATCGCGGAGTCACCGGGCTACGAGCAGTACTTC. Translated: CAIAESPGYEQYF.

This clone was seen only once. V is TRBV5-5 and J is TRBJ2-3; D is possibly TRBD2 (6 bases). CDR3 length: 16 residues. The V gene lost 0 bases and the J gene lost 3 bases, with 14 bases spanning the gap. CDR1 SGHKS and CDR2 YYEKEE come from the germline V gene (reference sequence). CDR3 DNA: TGTGCCAGCAGCTTGGCCGTCGCGGGATTGACAGATACGCAGTATTTT. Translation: CASSLAVAGLTDTQYF.

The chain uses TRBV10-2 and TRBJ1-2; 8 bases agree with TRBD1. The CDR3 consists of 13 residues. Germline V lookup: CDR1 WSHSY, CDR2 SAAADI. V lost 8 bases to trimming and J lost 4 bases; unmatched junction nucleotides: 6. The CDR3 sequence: CASLDRVGYGYTF. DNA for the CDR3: TGCGCCAGCTTGGACAGGGTCGGCTATGGCTACACCTTC.

Here the CDR3 reads CASSGTASYEQYF. The CDR3 DNA reads TGCGCCAGCAGTGGGACAGCCTCCTACGAGCAGTACTTC. The chain joins TRBV10-1 to TRBJ2-7; D possibly corresponds to TRBD1 (6 bases). Germline V gene sequence: CDR1 WNHNN, CDR2 SYGVQD (reference sequence). Trimming pared 4 bases from V and 0 bases from J, leaving 7 bases between. The CDR3 has 13 amino acids.

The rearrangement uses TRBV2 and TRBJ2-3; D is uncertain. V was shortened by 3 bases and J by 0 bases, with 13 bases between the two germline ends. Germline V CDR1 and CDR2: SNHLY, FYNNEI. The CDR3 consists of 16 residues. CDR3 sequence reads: CASSDRGSPSTDTQYF. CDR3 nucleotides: TGTGCCAGCAGTGACAGAGGAAGCCCTAGCACAGATACGCAGTATTTT.

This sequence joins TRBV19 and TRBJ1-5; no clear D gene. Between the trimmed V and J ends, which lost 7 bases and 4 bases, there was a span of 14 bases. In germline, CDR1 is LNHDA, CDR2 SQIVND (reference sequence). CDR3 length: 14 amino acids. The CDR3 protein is CASNFRDRNQPQHF. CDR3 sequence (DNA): TGTGCCAGTAATTTTCGGGATCGGAATCAGCCCCAGCATTTT.

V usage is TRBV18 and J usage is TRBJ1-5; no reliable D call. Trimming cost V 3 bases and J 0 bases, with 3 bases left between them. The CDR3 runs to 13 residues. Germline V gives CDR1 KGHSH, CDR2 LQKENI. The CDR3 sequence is CASSPYSNQPQHF. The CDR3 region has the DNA TGTGCCAGCTCACCTTATAGCAATCAGCCCCAGCATTTT. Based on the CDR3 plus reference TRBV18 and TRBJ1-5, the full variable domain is NAGVMQNPRHLVRRRGQEARLRCSPMKGHSHVYWYRQLPEEGLKFMVYLQKENIIDESGMPKERFSAEFPKEGPSILRIQQVVRGDSAAYFCASSPYSNQPQHFGDGTRLSIL.

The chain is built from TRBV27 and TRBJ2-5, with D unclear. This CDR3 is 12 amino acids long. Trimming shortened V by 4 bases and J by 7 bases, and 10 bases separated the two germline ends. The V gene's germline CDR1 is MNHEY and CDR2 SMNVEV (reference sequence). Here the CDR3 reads CASSSTKGTQYF. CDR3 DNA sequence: TGTGCCAGCAGTTCCACGAAGGGGACCCAGTACTTC.

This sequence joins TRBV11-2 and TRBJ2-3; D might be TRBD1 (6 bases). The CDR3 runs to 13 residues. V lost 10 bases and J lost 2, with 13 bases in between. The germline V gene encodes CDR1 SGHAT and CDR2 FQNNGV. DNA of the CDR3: TGTGCCACCGGGGCAGGGGCCACAGATACGCAGTATTTT. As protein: CATGAGATDTQYF.

In nucleotides, the CDR3 is TGTGCCAGCAGTGAAGCCGGGACAGTTTGGGACGAGCAGTACTTC. It encodes CASSEAGTVWDEQYF. This sequence joins TRBV6-1 and TRBJ2-7; the match to TRBD1 covers 7 bases. The germline V gene encodes CDR1 MNHNS and CDR2 SASEGT. The CDR3 runs 15 residues. J lost 5 bases, V lost 0 bases, and 7 bases had no gene match.

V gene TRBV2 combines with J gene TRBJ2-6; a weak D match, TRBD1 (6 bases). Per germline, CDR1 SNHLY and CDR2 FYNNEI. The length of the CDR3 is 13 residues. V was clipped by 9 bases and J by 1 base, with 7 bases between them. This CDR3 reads CASTGSGANVLTF. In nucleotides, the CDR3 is TGTGCCAGTACAGGGTCTGGGGCCAACGTCCTGACTTTC.

In DNA form, the CDR3 reads TGCGCCAGCAGTGGACTAGCGGGAGGCGAGACCCAGTACTTC. As protein: CASSGLAGGETQYF. J is TRBJ2-5 and V is TRBV10-1, with 13 bases lining up with TRBD2. CDR3 length: 14 residues. V trimming: 4 bases; J trimming: 5 bases; junction bases outside the gene matches: 1. In germline, CDR1 is WNHNN, CDR2 SYGVQD (reference sequence).

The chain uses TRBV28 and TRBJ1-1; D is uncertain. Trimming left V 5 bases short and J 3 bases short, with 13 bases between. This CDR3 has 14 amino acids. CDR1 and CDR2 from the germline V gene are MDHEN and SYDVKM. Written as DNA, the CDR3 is TGTGCCAGCAGTCCCCCCCATGAAGACACTGAAGCTTTCTTT. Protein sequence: CASSPPHEDTEAFF. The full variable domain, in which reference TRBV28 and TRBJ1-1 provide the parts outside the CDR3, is DVKVTQSSRYLVKRTGEKVFLECVQDMDHENMFWYRQDPGLGLRLIYFSYDVKMKEKGDIPEGYSVSREKKERFSLILESASTNQTSMYLCASSPPHEDTEAFFGQGTRLTVV.

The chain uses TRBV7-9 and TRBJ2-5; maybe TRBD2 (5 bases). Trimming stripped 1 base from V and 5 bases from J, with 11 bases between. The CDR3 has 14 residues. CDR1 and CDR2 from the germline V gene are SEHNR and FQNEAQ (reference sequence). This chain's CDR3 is CASSLVGDGETQYF. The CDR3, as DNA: TGTGCCAGCAGCTTAGTCGGGGATGGCGAGACCCAGTACTTC. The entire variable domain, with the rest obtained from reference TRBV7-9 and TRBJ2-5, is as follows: DTGVSQNPRHKITKRGQNVTFRCDPISEHNRLYWYRQTLGQGPEFLTYFQNEAQLEKSRLLSDRFSAERPKGSFSTLEIQRTEQGDSAMYLCASSLVGDGETQYFGPGTRLLVL.

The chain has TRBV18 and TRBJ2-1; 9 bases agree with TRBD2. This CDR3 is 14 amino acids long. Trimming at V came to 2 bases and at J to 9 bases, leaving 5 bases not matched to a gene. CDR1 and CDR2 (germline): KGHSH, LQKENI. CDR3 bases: TGTGCCAGCTCACCATCAATAGCGGGAGCTGAGCAGTTCTTC. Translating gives CASSPSIAGAEQFF.

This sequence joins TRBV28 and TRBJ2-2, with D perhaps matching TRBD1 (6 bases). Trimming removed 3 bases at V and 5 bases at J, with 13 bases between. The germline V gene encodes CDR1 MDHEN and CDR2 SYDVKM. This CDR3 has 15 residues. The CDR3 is CASSLWGQLTGELFF. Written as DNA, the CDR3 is TGTGCCAGCAGTTTGTGGGGGCAGTTAACCGGGGAGCTGTTTTTT.

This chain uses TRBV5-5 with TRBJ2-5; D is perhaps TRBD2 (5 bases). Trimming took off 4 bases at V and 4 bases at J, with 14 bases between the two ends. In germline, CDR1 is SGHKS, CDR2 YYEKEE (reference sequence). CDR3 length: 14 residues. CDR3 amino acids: CASSKLVAGETQYF. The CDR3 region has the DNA TGTGCCAGCAGCAAACTAGTTGCGGGAGAGACCCAGTACTTC.